Given below is one TCR beta chain in context. The target antigen is unknown. Germline CDR1 reads SGDLS; CDR2 reads YYNGEE. V dropped 4 bases and J dropped 2; count of bases not matched to a gene: 5. This CDR3 comprises 15 residues. The data are from a study of cytomegalovirus exposure and HLA in healthy donors. The PCR had 60 Vbeta and 13 Jbeta primers. Profiling relied on immunoSEQ multiplex PCR, and the TCRdb table lists in-frame clones only, not all of them. The repertoire consists of over 150,000 clones, with approximately 85% occurring once and the leading ten covering approximately 6.5%. Study outcomes and limitations: CMV antigen specificity of a few CMV-associated chains was confirmed in vitro. It was reported that TCR beta sequences correctly inferred the HLA-A and HLA-B alleles for most subjects. Previously analyzed data showed that most TCR beta V segments were productive at a frequency of about 90% or about 30%. Several of the most significant clusters appeared, in a later analysis, to be linked to common viral pathogens.

The chain is built from TRBV9 and TRBJ2-1; 8 bases agree with TRBD1. This clonotype was obtained from a woman aged 45 to 65 in good health and CMV-seropositive. Sequenced material: PBMCs. The CDR3, as DNA: TGTGCCAGCAGCCCCGGGACAGGACCCTACAATGAGCAGTTCTTC. This gives the protein CASSPGTGPYNEQFF.